This T cell receptor beta chain is drawn from a study of shared clonotypes between healthy human individuals. Turning to the study itself: Every donor yielded three CD4 naive, three CD4 memory, two CD8 naive and one CD8 memory plate.

The germline CDR1 and CDR2 sequences are SGHRS and YFSETQ. The CDR3 runs 19 residues. The V and J ends lost 2 bases and 4 bases, in that order; junction bases with no gene match: 13. About this clone: Its antigen is not identified.

The protocol was immunoSEQ multiplex PCR, while the TCRdb copy is restricted to in-frame clones and leaves out a portion. This table holds about 2.5 million clones, just under 95% found once. Study-wide results and limits: Clonotype sharing among the donors was expected to vary with sequencing depth. Non-shared clonotypes showed lower generation probabilities than clonotypes common to all four donors.

Among the donors, all were Caucasian adults who lived in Nashville, Tennessee. This receptor was obtained from a man between 18 and 35 years old in good health. Some clones in this sample may be carry-over from other donors' samples. This chain links TRBV5-1 with TRBJ2-1, with TRBD2 matching over 12 bases. Sequenced input: naive CD4+ T cells from PBMCs. Subset here: CD45RA+ positively selected. CDR3 amino acids: CASSFRQGQGLAGYNEQFF. The CDR3 DNA reads TGCGCCAGCAGCTTCCGACAGGGCCAGGGACTAGCGGGTTACAATGAGCAGTTCTTC.